This T cell receptor (beta chain) was obtained from a study of blood T cell repertoires in COVID-19. The overall study: COVID-19 samples collected from the United States, Italy and Spain covered acute and convalescent phases. The cDNA or gDNA used as material had been derived from T cells, B-cell-depleted T cells, or PBMCs.

Study processing details: Reference gene primer amplification yielded estimated nucleated cell counts. The table came from immunoSEQ multiplex PCR; TCRdb's copy has only in-frame clones and leaves some out. D and trimming come from the DNA, and the V and J calls and clone size come from that table. The sample shows over 110,000 clones, under 90% of them seen only once. Losses at the gene ends were 4 bases for V and 2 bases for J; bases not matched to a gene: 14. The germline CDR1 and CDR2 sequences are SGDLS and YYNGEE. The CDR3 runs 17 residues. This clone turned up a few times. The specimen was peripheral blood. J is TRBJ2-5 and V is TRBV9, with 7 bases fitting TRBD2. This TCR came from a man in his 70s who had recovered from COVID-19. The CDR3 nucleotides are TGTGCCAGCAGCCCTCCCCAAGGGCAGCGGGAACAAGAGACCCAGTACTTC. Residues: CASSPPQGQREQETQYF.